Shown below are 17 T cell receptor beta chains from a single sample sequenced in a study of CD8+ T cells in alopecia areata. Reverse transcribed after extraction, RNA yielded cDNA as the sequencing template. This table comes from immunoSEQ multiplex PCR, and its TCRdb copy is limited to in-frame clones, with some not included. Altogether hundreds of thousands of clones are present, approximately 52% being singletons, with the ten largest covering under 0.5%. Source: CD4+ T cells sorted from blood, taken at week 0. These receptors were taken from a human donor with alopecia areata.

CDR3 region: CASSARTARDTQYF. The CDR3 coding sequence is TGTGCCAGCAGTGCCCGGACAGCGAGAGATACGCAGTATTTT. The genes are TRBV2 and TRBJ2-3; a possible D gene is TRBD1 (6 bases). The V gene's germline CDR1 is SNHLY and CDR2 FYNNEI. CDR3 size: 14 residues. V was cut by 4 bases and J by 5 bases, with 13 bases left in between.

V usage is TRBV30 and J usage is TRBJ1-6; D uncertain. V gave up 4 bases and J gave up 10 bases, with 11 bases separating them. The V gene's germline CDR1 is GTSNPN and CDR2 SVGIG (reference sequence). This CDR3 comprises 12 residues. The CDR3 sequence is CAWNRGVSPLHF. Written as DNA, the CDR3 is TGTGCCTGGAATCGGGGTGTCTCACCCCTCCACTTT.

This clone was detected once. CDR3 sequence reads: CAWAGAELNEKLFF. The CDR3 nucleotides are TGTGCCTGGGCTGGGGCAGAACTAAATGAAAAACTGTTTTTT. The rearrangement uses TRBV30 and TRBJ1-4; a possible D gene is TRBD1 (5 bases). The V and J ends lost 5 bases and 5 bases respectively, with 15 bases between them. Germline V gene sequence: CDR1 GTSNPN, CDR2 SVGIG (reference sequence). The CDR3 is 14 residues long.

In this sample, this clone turned up a few times. This chain links TRBV30 with TRBJ2-4; a weak D match, TRBD2 (5 bases). V gave up 3 bases and J gave up 11 bases, with 11 bases separating them. The V gene's germline CDR1 is GTSNPN and CDR2 SVGIG (reference sequence). There are 11 residues in the CDR3. The CDR3 here is CAWRRERVQYF. The CDR3 DNA reads as TGTGCCTGGAGGAGGGAGAGAGTTCAGTACTTC. The complete variable domain, with remaining parts taken from reference TRBV30 and TRBJ2-4, reads SQTIHQWPATLVQPVGSPLSLECTVEGTSNPNLYWYRQAAGRGLQLLFYSVGIGQISSEVPQNLSASRPQDRQFILSSKKLLLSDSGFYLCAWRRERVQYFGAGTRLSVL.

The chain joins TRBV2 to TRBJ2-3; TRBD2 agrees at 13 bases. Germline-derived CDR1 and CDR2 are SNHLY and FYNNEI. The CDR3 length is 14 residues. V was pared by 4 bases and J by 5 bases, with 0 bases of the junction left unmatched. In DNA form, the CDR3 reads TGTGCCAGCAGTGGGACTAGCGGGAGAGATACGCAGTATTTT. As protein: CASSGTSGRDTQYF.

This clone turned up a few times. The V call is TRBV11-2, the J call TRBJ1-6, with D possibly TRBD1 on 5 matching bases. The V end lost 5 bases, the J end lost 9 bases, and 8 bases lay between the germline ends. This CDR3 is built from 12 residues. Germline CDR1 is SGHAT and CDR2 is FQNNGV. CDR3 protein: CASSQGRSPLHF. As DNA, the CDR3 is TGTGCCAGCAGCCAGGGTCGTTCACCCCTCCACTTT.

The chain couples TRBV5-4 to TRBJ2-7, with D perhaps TRBD1 (5 bases). CDR1 is SGHNT and CDR2 is YYREEE in the germline V gene (reference sequence). V was trimmed by 0 bases and J by 1 base, leaving 5 bases between them. The CDR3 spans 13 residues. For the CDR3, the DNA is TGTGCCAGCAGCTTGGACAGGTCCTACGAGCAGTACTTC. Translated: CASSLDRSYEQYF.

The rearrangement joins TRBV5-4 to TRBJ1-2; 7 bases fit TRBD1. The V segment lost 2 bases and the J segment 8 bases; nucleotides outside the gene matches: 12. Looked up from germline, CDR1 is SGHNT and CDR2 is YYREEE (reference sequence). The CDR3 contains 15 residues. CDR3 in amino acids: CASSFLRQGVWGYTF. CDR3 DNA sequence: TGTGCCAGCAGCTTCTTACGACAGGGCGTGTGGGGCTACACCTTC.

For this clone: Other DNA sequences within the sample encode an identical CDR3. The V call is TRBV15, the J call TRBJ1-5; D might be TRBD1 (5 bases). Germline assignment: CDR1 LNHNV and CDR2 YYDKDF (reference sequence). This CDR3 contains 15 residues. The V and J ends lost 0 bases and 3 bases respectively, with 9 bases between them. CDR3 in DNA: TGTGCCACCAGCAGAGACGGAGGGGCCAATCAGCCCCAGCATTTT. Its protein is CATSRDGGANQPQHF.

This chain connects TRBV23-1 to TRBJ2-2, with TRBD1 matching over 8 bases. TRBV23-1 is known as an ORF, though its function is uncertain. V shed 3 bases, J shed 6 bases, and the junction held 15 bases outside the gene matches. CDR3 size: 18 residues. The CDR3 coding sequence is TGCGCCAGCAGTCATCGGCCTCCAGGGGGCTATGGGGCCGGGGAGCTGTTTTTT. Residues: CASSHRPPGGYGAGELFF.

This clone was observed once. V and J are TRBV15 and TRBJ1-2; the match to TRBD1 covers 10 bases. The CDR3 consists of 14 residues. J gave up 4 bases and V 3 bases, and 2 bases lay outside the gene matches. CDR1 LNHNV and CDR2 YYDKDF come from the germline V gene (reference sequence). CDR3 region: CATSRDRGGYGYTF. The CDR3 DNA is TGTGCCACCAGCAGGGACAGGGGGGGCTATGGCTACACCTTC.

About this clone: Other DNA sequences in the sample encode the same CDR3. The chain uses TRBV29-1 and TRBJ1-2; D gene ambiguous. V was trimmed by 1 base and J by 6 bases, leaving 15 bases between them. The CDR3 extends over 14 amino acids. Germline lookup yields CDR1 SQVTM and CDR2 ANQGSEA. The CDR3 here is CSVEVRIKADGYTF. The CDR3 bases are TGCAGCGTTGAAGTACGTATCAAGGCGGATGGCTACACCTTC. The full variable domain, with the rest looked up from reference TRBV29-1 and TRBJ1-2, is SAVISQKPSRDICQRGTSLTIQCQVDSQVTMMFWYRQQPGQSLTLIATANQGSEATYESGFVIDKFPISRPNLTFSTLTVSNMSPEDSSIYLCSVEVRIKADGYTFGSGTRLTVV.

This clone has more than one count but fewer than ten. The chain uses TRBV6-5 and TRBJ1-1, with 8 nucleotides matching TRBD1. The germline V gene has CDR1 MNHEY and CDR2 SVGAGI. Unmatched junction bases numbered 5, after V lost 5 bases and J lost 0 bases. The CDR3 extends over 15 amino acids. CDR3 region: CASSARGQVNTEAFF. For the CDR3, the DNA is TGTGCCAGCAGTGCCAGGGGACAGGTGAACACTGAAGCTTTCTTT.

The chain is built from TRBV5-1 and TRBJ1-2; D gene unclear. Per the germline V gene, CDR1 is SGHRS and CDR2 is YFSETQ. Deletions cut 6 bases from V and 4 bases from J, with 16 bases between. This CDR3 has 14 residues. CDR3 sequence reads: CASTSQPTSYGYTF. The CDR3 DNA reads as TGCGCCAGCACCTCTCAGCCCACCTCCTATGGCTACACCTTC.

CDR3 region: CASSYNGDHGGYTF. The CDR3, as DNA: TGTGCCAGCAGTTATAACGGGGACCACGGCGGCTACACCTTC. The rearrangement links TRBV6-5 to TRBJ1-2; perhaps TRBD1 as D (5 bases). Trimming removed 3 bases at V and 8 bases at J, with 16 bases between. CDR3 length equals 14 residues. Per the germline V gene, CDR1 is MNHEY and CDR2 is SVGAGI.

There are a few counts of this clone. This chain connects TRBV5-1 to TRBJ1-1, with D possibly being TRBD1 (5 bases). This CDR3 spans 15 amino acids. The germline gives CDR1 SGHRS, CDR2 YFSETQ. Trimming stripped 3 bases from V and 3 bases from J, with 15 bases between. In DNA, the CDR3 is TGCGCCAGCAGCTGGGGCGGGGTTGGCGACACTGAAGCTTTCTTT. Translated, it gives CASSWGGVGDTEAFF.

This clone showed up just a few times. The chain combines TRBV30 with TRBJ2-6; D gene ambiguous. The V end was cut by 3 bases, the J end by 4 bases, with 13 bases between. The germline V gene encodes CDR1 GTSNPN and CDR2 SVGIG (reference sequence). The CDR3 runs to 15 residues. In DNA form, the CDR3 reads TGTGCCTGGAGAGATCGTAGGGAAGGGGCCAACGTCCTGACTTTC. Encoded protein: CAWRDRREGANVLTF.